Below, 19 T cell receptor beta chains from the same sample are listed, as sequenced in a study of T cell responses to AZD1222 COVID-19 vaccine. Libraries were prepared by immunoSEQ multiplex PCR; TCRdb keeps only in-frame clonotypes and omits some of them. In the table there are tens of thousands of clones, 87% of which are singletons. The sample consisted of peripheral blood, taken on day 0 of AZD1222 vaccination. Receptors were obtained from an adult in good health.

V and J are TRBV4-2 and TRBJ1-2; no clear D gene. Germline-derived CDR1 and CDR2 are LGHNA and YNFKEQ. The ends were cut back, 2 bases at V and 0 bases at J, with 10 bases in the middle. This CDR3 contains 15 residues. Here the CDR3 reads CASSQRSPTNYGYTF. In nucleotides, the CDR3 is TGTGCCAGCAGCCAAAGAAGTCCCACTAACTATGGCTACACCTTC.

The chain carries TRBV3-1 (or the pseudogene TRBV3-2) and TRBJ2-7, with D tentatively TRBD1 (7 bases). The ends were cut back, 0 bases at V and 0 bases at J, with 24 bases in the middle. This CDR3 has 20 amino acids. Germline values: CDR1 LGHDT, CDR2 YNNKEL (reference sequence). CDR3 bases: TGTGCCAGCAGCCAAGACCGGGGTTGGCAGGGGGGTTACCGCTCCTACGAGCAGTACTTC. Residues: CASSQDRGWQGGYRSYEQYF.

The chain recombines TRBV27 with TRBJ1-6; TRBD1 agrees at 7 bases. Per the germline V gene, CDR1 is MNHEY and CDR2 is SMNVEV (reference sequence). With V trimmed by 3 bases and J by 6 bases, 8 bases remained unmatched. The CDR3 is 16 residues long. The chain's CDR3 is CASSFTGTAGNSPLHF. CDR3 nucleotide sequence: TGTGCCAGCAGTTTTACCGGGACAGCTGGTAATTCACCCCTCCACTTT.

CDR3 residues: CASRISGYMDTEAFF. In DNA, the CDR3 is TGTGCCAGTAGGATCTCAGGGTATATGGACACTGAAGCTTTCTTT. J is TRBJ1-1 and V is TRBV19; D perhaps matches TRBD1 (5 bases). Trimming cost V 6 bases and J 3 bases, with 17 bases left between them. This CDR3 is built from 15 residues. The germline CDR1 and CDR2 sequences are LNHDA and SQIVND (reference sequence).

The chain uses TRBV7-8 and TRBJ2-1; TRBD1 is a possible D gene (5 bases). V dropped 9 bases and J dropped 2 bases, with 17 bases sitting between them. The CDR3 covers 15 residues. Germline CDR1 is SGHVS and CDR2 is FQNEAQ. Here the CDR3 reads CASIGQGGAYNEQFF. CDR3 DNA sequence: TGTGCCAGTATAGGTCAGGGTGGTGCCTACAATGAGCAGTTCTTC.

The rearrangement links TRBV20-1 to TRBJ1-2; TRBD1 is a possible D gene (5 bases). Germline V CDR1 and CDR2: DFQATT, SNEGSKA (reference sequence). Trimming took 3 bases from V and 1 from J, leaving 9 bases between them. The CDR3 is 13 residues long. This CDR3 reads CSASATVNYGYTF. In DNA, the CDR3 is TGCAGTGCTAGTGCGACAGTTAACTATGGCTACACCTTC.

The J gene is TRBJ1-6, the V gene TRBV11-1, with 7 positions matching TRBD1. The germline gives CDR1 SGHAT, CDR2 FQDESV (reference sequence). V lost 8 bases, J lost 7 bases, and 11 bases stayed unmatched. This CDR3 region has 15 residues. CDR3 coding DNA: TGTGCCAGCGTCCTCGGGACAGCGAGAAATTCACCCCTCCACTTT. Translated: CASVLGTARNSPLHF.

The chain recombines TRBV6-1 with TRBJ2-1; the D gene is possibly TRBD2 (5 bases). This CDR3 is built from 16 residues. Germline V gene sequence: CDR1 MNHNS, CDR2 SASEGT. V lost 2 bases and J 9 bases, leaving 20 bases between the germline ends. CDR3 DNA sequence: TGTGCCAGCAGTGAACCTGGGGAGACAAGGGTAGGTGAGCAGTTCTTC. Its translation is CASSEPGETRVGEQFF.

The chain is built from TRBV4-2 and TRBJ2-7; the D gene is possibly TRBD2 (5 bases). V shed 1 base and J shed 7 bases, with 14 bases lying between them. Per germline, CDR1 LGHNA and CDR2 YNFKEQ. The CDR3 consists of 14 residues. CDR3 DNA sequence: TGTGCCAGCAGCCAAGGATCCCACGAGGGAGAGCAGTACTTC. Residues: CASSQGSHEGEQYF.

This chain links TRBV7-9 with TRBJ2-5; TRBD2 might be the D (6 bases). Per germline, CDR1 SEHNR and CDR2 FQNEAQ (reference sequence). This CDR3 comprises 14 residues. Between the trimmed V and J ends, which lost 4 bases and 5 bases, there was a span of 14 bases. The CDR3 bases are TGTGCCAGCAGCTCTATAAGGGGAGGTGAGACCCAGTACTTC. Translating gives CASSSIRGGETQYF.

The J gene is TRBJ2-3, the V gene TRBV6-1; 10 bases fit TRBD2. This CDR3 is 18 amino acids long. Per the germline V gene, CDR1 is MNHNS and CDR2 is SASEGT. V lost 2 bases to trimming and J lost 0 bases; unmatched junction nucleotides: 8. The CDR3 DNA reads as TGTGCCAGCAGTGAATTGTCTAGCGGGGGTTACAGCACAGATACGCAGTATTTT. It encodes CASSELSSGGYSTDTQYF.

The chain is built from TRBV5-1 and TRBJ1-4; the D is unclear. V lost 1 base and J lost 6, with 7 bases in between. CDR1 and CDR2 (germline): SGHRS, YFSETQ. This CDR3 contains 13 residues. The CDR3 here is CASSLSRDEKLFF. CDR3 DNA: TGCGCCAGCAGCTTGTCGAGGGATGAAAAACTGTTTTTT.

V usage is TRBV7-9 and J usage is TRBJ1-4; weak D call: TRBD1 (5 bases). There are 15 residues in the CDR3. In germline, CDR1 is SEHNR, CDR2 FQNEAQ (reference sequence). Between the trimmed V and J ends, which lost 3 bases and 8 bases, there was a span of 16 bases. CDR3: CASSFGGVFSEKLFF. In DNA form, the CDR3 reads TGTGCCAGCAGCTTTGGGGGGGTGTTCTCAGAAAAACTGTTTTTT.

The V call is TRBV6-5, the J call TRBJ2-1; D is uncertain. Looked up from germline, CDR1 is MNHEY and CDR2 is SVGAGI. The germline V and J ends were trimmed by 2 bases and 4 bases, with 9 bases remaining between them. The CDR3 has 14 residues. As DNA, the CDR3 is TGTGCCAGCAGTTACGATCACAATTACAATGAGCAGTTCTTC. It specifies CASSYDHNYNEQFF.

The chain is built from TRBV10-1 and TRBJ1-5, with D tentatively TRBD1 (5 bases). The CDR3 sequence is 14 residues long. Germline CDR1 WNHNN, CDR2 SYGVQD (reference sequence). Trimming took off 8 bases at V and 0 bases at J, with 11 bases between the two ends. CDR3 in DNA: TGCGCCAGCTCAGGGACTTATAGCAATCAGCCCCAGCATTTT. The encoded protein is CASSGTYSNQPQHF.

The V call is TRBV6-1, the J call TRBJ1-3; D might be TRBD1 (5 bases). Trimming removed 2 bases from V and 0 bases from J, with 20 bases in between. CDR1 is MNHNS and CDR2 is SASEGT in the germline V gene. CDR3 size: 19 residues. CDR3 coding DNA: TGTGCCAGCAGTGAATTTCCCTCAGGGAAGAGGGGCTCTGGAAACACCATATATTTT. This encodes CASSEFPSGKRGSGNTIYF.

This clone appeared a single time. The rearrangement joins TRBV6-5 to TRBJ1-6; D not certain. The CDR3 totals 15 residues. Trimming took 8 bases from V and 5 from J, leaving 16 bases between them. Germline lookup yields CDR1 MNHEY and CDR2 SVGAGI. CDR3 protein: CASRPASRNNSPLHF. DNA of the CDR3: TGTGCCAGCCGCCCCGCCTCCAGAAATAATTCACCCCTCCACTTT.

The V call is TRBV24-1, the J call TRBJ1-2, with D possibly TRBD1 on 6 matching bases. The germline V and J ends were trimmed by 3 bases and 6 bases, with 19 bases remaining between them. The CDR3 spans 16 residues. The V gene's germline CDR1 is KGHDR and CDR2 SFDVKD. CDR3 amino acids: CATSDTGTIVGDGYTF. Here the CDR3 DNA reads TGTGCCACCAGTGATACCGGGACAATCGTCGGGGATGGCTACACCTTC.

This clone is medium-sized in the sample. This chain joins TRBV7-9 and TRBJ2-7; 12 bases map to TRBD2. The CDR3 runs 17 residues. V lost 5 bases and J lost 0; bases outside the gene matches: 8. CDR1 and CDR2 from the germline V gene are SEHNR and FQNEAQ (reference sequence). The CDR3 sequence: CASSPTSGGSSSYEQYF. CDR3 nucleotides: TGTGCCAGCAGCCCAACTAGCGGGGGGTCTAGCTCCTACGAGCAGTACTTC. The variable domain in full, with the rest retrieved from reference TRBV7-9 and TRBJ2-7, is DTGVSQNPRHKITKRGQNVTFRCDPISEHNRLYWYRQTLGQGPEFLTYFQNEAQLEKSRLLSDRFSAERPKGSFSTLEIQRTEQGDSAMYLCASSPTSGGSSSYEQYFGPGTRLTVT.